The 15 T cell receptor beta chains below come from one sample, sequenced in a study of blood T cell repertoires in COVID-19. The method was immunoSEQ multiplex PCR; TCRdb's version includes in-frame clones alone and lacks a portion of them. This sample yields roughly 350,000 clones, of which about 93% are seen a single time; 2.5% to 4% belongs to the top ten. What was sequenced was peripheral blood. The receptors were gathered from a woman younger than 30 who had recovered from COVID-19.

The CDR3 DNA reads TGCAGCCTCACTCTGGGCCCCGGCACTGAAGCTTTCTTT. This codes for CSLTLGPGTEAFF. This chain uses TRBV29-1 with TRBJ1-1; no reliable D call. The germline V gene has CDR1 SQVTM and CDR2 ANQGSEA. V was pared by 8 bases and J by 4 bases, with 17 bases between. This CDR3 contains 13 residues.

The chain joins TRBV30 to TRBJ1-1, with D possibly matching TRBD1 (5 bases). The CDR3 covers 13 residues. V gave up 2 bases and J gave up 5 bases, with 12 bases separating them. The germline V gene has CDR1 GTSNPN and CDR2 SVGIG (reference sequence). DNA for the CDR3: TGTGCCTGGAGTTTCGCGGGGGTAACTGAAGCTTTCTTT. This translates into CAWSFAGVTEAFF.

DNA for the CDR3: TGTGCTAGTGGTTTGAGGGACTCTCCGAGGGAGTTCTTC. Protein product: CASGLRDSPREFF. The V gene is TRBV12-5, the J gene TRBJ2-1, with D possibly matching TRBD2 (6 bases). Between the trimmed V and J ends, which lost 2 bases and 14 bases, there was a span of 16 bases. The CDR3 spans 13 residues. The germline gives CDR1 LGHNT, CDR2 FRNRAP. The full variable domain, its missing parts supplied by reference TRBV12-5 and TRBJ2-1, is DARVTQTPRHKVTEMGQEVTMRCQPILGHNTVFWYRQTMMQGLELLAYFRNRAPLDDSGMPKDRFSAEMPDATLATLKIQPSEPRDSAVYFCASGLRDSPREFFGPGTRLTVL.

The chain combines TRBV6-2 or TRBV6-3 with TRBJ1-3, with TRBD1 matching 8 bases. The germline CDR1 and CDR2 sequences are MNHEY and SVGEGT. There are 16 residues in the CDR3. J lost 0 bases, V lost 4 bases, and 5 bases had no gene match. CDR3 sequence (DNA): TGTGCCAGCAGTTCCCGGACAGGGATCTCTGGAAACACCATATATTTT. Amino acids: CASSSRTGISGNTIYF.

The genes are TRBV18 and TRBJ2-7, with 10 positions matching TRBD1. Germline lookup yields CDR1 KGHSH and CDR2 LQKENI. This CDR3 is 15 amino acids long. The J segment lost 3 bases and the V segment lost 3 bases, leaving 5 bases of the junction unmatched. The CDR3 here is CASSPGQGGHYEQYV. The DNA of the CDR3 is TGTGCCAGCTCACCCGGACAGGGGGGCCACTACGAGCAGTACGTC.

The rearrangement joins TRBV24-1 to TRBJ1-1; a weak D match, TRBD1 (5 bases). The CDR3 sequence is 14 residues long. V lost 9 bases and J lost 4, with 17 bases in between. The germline V gene encodes CDR1 KGHDR and CDR2 SFDVKD. CDR3 DNA: TGTGCCACCCGGGCAGAGGGCGGGGGCACTGAAGCTTTCTTT. This codes for CATRAEGGGTEAFF.

The chain uses TRBV7-9 and TRBJ1-1; D unresolved. Germline loops: CDR1 SEHNR, CDR2 FQNEAQ (reference sequence). The CDR3 contains 17 residues. V lost 0 bases and J 0 bases, leaving 14 bases between the germline ends. This CDR3 reads CASSLAVGGSLNTEAFF. The CDR3, as DNA: TGTGCCAGCAGCTTAGCTGTTGGCGGCAGCTTGAACACTGAAGCTTTCTTT. Using reference TRBV7-9 and TRBJ1-1 for the parts outside the CDR3, the full variable domain is DTGVSQNPRHKITKRGQNVTFRCDPISEHNRLYWYRQTLGQGPEFLTYFQNEAQLEKSRLLSDRFSAERPKGSFSTLEIQRTEQGDSAMYLCASSLAVGGSLNTEAFFGQGTRLTVV.

The chain recombines TRBV4-3 with TRBJ1-2; 8 nucleotides agree with TRBD1. In germline, CDR1 is LGHNA, CDR2 YSLEER. CDR3 length equals 14 residues. The trim removed 4 bases at V and 7 bases at J, leaving 8 bases unmatched. The CDR3 nucleotides read TGCGCCAGCAGCCCGGGGCAGGGGGCTGGTGGCTACACCTTC. This translates into CASSPGQGAGGYTF.

V usage is TRBV25-1 and J usage is TRBJ1-1; TRBD1 aligns across 7 bases. The V gene's germline CDR1 is MGHDK and CDR2 SYGVNS. This CDR3 has 13 amino acids. CDR3 sequence: CGSRDSDYTEAFF. DNA of the CDR3: TGTGGTTCCCGGGACAGTGACTACACTGAAGCTTTCTTT.

J is TRBJ1-2 and V is TRBV11-3, with D tentatively TRBD1 (5 bases). The CDR3 is made up of 14 amino acids. Trimming shortened V by 6 bases and J by 8 bases, and 19 bases separated the two germline ends. Germline V CDR1 and CDR2: SGHNT, YENEEA. CDR3 bases: TGTGCCAGCAGTTCCACGGCGGACAATTGGGGCTACACCTTC. It codes for CASSSTADNWGYTF.

This rearrangement joins TRBV18 to TRBJ1-6; unclear D gene. CDR3 length: 15 amino acids. V was cut by 3 bases and J by 2 bases, with 8 bases left in between. Germline CDR1 is KGHSH and CDR2 is LQKENI. CDR3 loop: CASSPRTTYNSPLHF. The DNA for the CDR3 is TGTGCCAGCTCACCGAGGACTACCTATAATTCACCCCTCCACTTT.

The V call is TRBV7-2, the J call TRBJ1-2; D call uncertain. V was cut by 5 bases and J by 4 bases, with 14 bases left in between. Germline V gene data show CDR1 as SGHTA and CDR2 as FQGNSA. The CDR3 has 14 amino acids. The CDR3 sequence: CASSNQTNSYGYTF. The CDR3 nucleotides read TGTGCCAGCAGCAATCAGACAAACTCCTATGGCTACACCTTC.

This chain joins TRBV11-2 and TRBJ2-7; 11 bases line up with TRBD2. This CDR3 is 16 amino acids long. Trimming at V came to 5 bases and at J to 2 bases, leaving 8 bases not matched to a gene. CDR1 SGHAT and CDR2 FQNNGV come from the germline V gene. This CDR3 is CASSPGLAGTPYEQYV. The CDR3 region has the DNA TGTGCCAGCAGCCCAGGACTAGCGGGTACTCCCTACGAGCAGTACGTC.

The V and J genes are TRBV18 and TRBJ1-1, with D possibly being TRBD1 (6 bases). Germline CDR1 is KGHSH and CDR2 is LQKENI. CDR3 length equals 15 residues. Trimming removed 0 bases from V and 3 bases from J, with 11 bases in between. The CDR3 sequence is CASSPPRGSDTEAFF. The CDR3 coding sequence is TGTGCCAGCTCACCACCGAGGGGGTCGGACACTGAAGCTTTCTTT.

The V and J genes are TRBV9 and TRBJ2-3, with 7 bases matching TRBD1. This CDR3 has 19 residues. Germline V gives CDR1 SGDLS, CDR2 YYNGEE. After removal of 7 bases from V and 6 bases from J, the junction contained 26 bases not matched to a gene. The CDR3 protein is CASAGSTVGRDSSMDTQYF. Here the CDR3 DNA reads TGTGCCAGCGCAGGCTCAACGGTCGGTCGGGACAGCAGTATGGATACGCAGTATTTT.